This TCR beta chain came from a study of Tregs in tolerant kidney transplant recipients. The wider study: Recipients received nonmyeloablative bone marrow transplants from related graft donors, with transient mixed chimerism. Findings and caveats of the study: For some patients, primers changed over time, blocking nucleotide-level comparison. The small number of patients limits these findings pending further validation.

Regarding this clone: The antigen remains undetermined.

Produced via immunoSEQ multiplex PCR; TCRdb's table is partial and in-frame only. This table holds approximately 93,000 clones, 93% found once. Unstimulated Tregs (CD4+CD25+CD127-) and CD4+CD25- non-Tregs were sorted from PBMCs. This TCR came from a human donor who received a combined kidney and bone marrow transplant. The sequenced sample was CD4+ T cells from blood, obtained before the transplant.

CDR3 in amino acids: CASSLSLGQTYEQYF. CDR3 in DNA: TGTGCCAGCAGCTTGTCATTGGGACAGACCTACGAGCAGTACTTC. This rearrangement joins TRBV5-8 to TRBJ2-7, with TRBD1 identical over 7 bases. Germline CDR1 and CDR2: SGHTS and YDEGEE. V lost 1 base, J lost 2 bases, and 6 bases stayed unmatched. There are 15 residues in the CDR3.